This T cell receptor beta chain was captured by sequencing in a study of technical replicates of blood from a handful of donors (dated by TCRdb to the late 2010s). The germline V gene provides CDR1 SQVTM and CDR2 ANQGSEA. The CDR3 runs 13 residues from the cysteine to the phenylalanine. Just the 39-base CDR3 DNA is kept, in frame starting at base 1. V sheds 4 bases and J sheds 0 bases, leaving 4 bases between their ends. To note about this clone: Its recognized antigen is unknown. No quality values exist for individual bases; no much larger clone is one base distant.

The method was the immunoSEQ multiplex PCR assay. TCRdb took this table from immuneACCESS and kept in-frame rearrangements with V and J called. Such tables lack part of the clones; where checked against another copy, unresolved V genes explain under half of the gap, and the rest is unexplained. The sample yields 10,000 to 13,000 clones; roughly 94% were counted once. The ten largest clones take up approximately 7% of the sample. The V and J genes are TRBV29-1 and TRBJ2-6; the D gene cannot be named for sure. Sequencing was carried out using PBMCs. The sequence was obtained from a human donor in good health. The DNA sequence reads TGCAGCGTTGGGAGCTCTGGGGCCAACGTCCTGACTTTC. The encoded protein is CSVGSSGANVLTF.